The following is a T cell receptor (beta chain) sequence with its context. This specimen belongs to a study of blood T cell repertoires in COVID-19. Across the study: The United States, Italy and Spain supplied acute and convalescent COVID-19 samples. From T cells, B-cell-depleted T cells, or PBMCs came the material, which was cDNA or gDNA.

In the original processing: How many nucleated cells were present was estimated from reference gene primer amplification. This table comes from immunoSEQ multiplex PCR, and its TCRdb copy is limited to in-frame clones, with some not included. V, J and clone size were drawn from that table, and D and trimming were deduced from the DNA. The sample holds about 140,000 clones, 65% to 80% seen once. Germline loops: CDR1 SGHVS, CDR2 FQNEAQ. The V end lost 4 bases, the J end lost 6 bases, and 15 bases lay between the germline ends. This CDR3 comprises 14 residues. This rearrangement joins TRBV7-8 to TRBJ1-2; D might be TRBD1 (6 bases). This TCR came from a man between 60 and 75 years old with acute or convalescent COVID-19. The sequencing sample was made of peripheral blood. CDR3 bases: TGTGCCAGCAGCTCCTACAGGGATGAAGATGGCTACACCTTC. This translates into CASSSYRDEDGYTF.